These 31 T cell receptor beta chains originate from one sample sequenced in a study of human T cells and chemical hapten exposure. Each CDR3 protein is one row after TCRdb ran MiXCR on the RACE reads. This sample has 80,000 to 95,000 distinct CDR3 sequences, with about 10% found just once. Specified time point: patch test 2, 6 weeks after DPC sensitization. Documented treatment: therapeutic diphenylcyclopropenone sensitization with weekly scalp DPC. Sequenced here: whole blood, sampled in connection with sensitization to the hapten diphenylcyclopropenone (DPC). Receptor source: a middle-aged man with alopecia areata. Some clones in this sample may be carry-over from other donors' samples.

This clonotype was counted a few times. The chain has TRBV12-3 or TRBV12-4 and TRBJ2-1, with TRBD2 identical over 11 bases. CDR3 length: 16 residues. V dropped 5 bases and J dropped 8; count of bases not matched to a gene: 11. CDR3 nucleotides: TGTGCCAGCAGTCTCAATACTAGCGGGAGTAGAGATGAGCAGTTCTTC. Protein: CASSLNTSGSRDEQFF.

The rearrangement links TRBV7-2 to TRBJ2-6; 10 nucleotides line up with TRBD2. Germline CDR1 is SGHTA and CDR2 is FQGNSA. J gave up 0 bases and V 1 base, and 3 bases lay outside the gene matches. The CDR3 has 18 residues. Here the CDR3 DNA reads TGTGCCAGCAGCTTAGGGACTAGCGGCCCCTCTGGGGCCAACGTCCTGACTTTC. This gives the protein CASSLGTSGPSGANVLTF.

This clonotype was counted many times. This chain links TRBV29-1 with TRBJ2-3; tentatively, D is TRBD1 or TRBD2 (5 bases each). The CDR3 has 13 amino acids. The germline V gene has CDR1 SQVTM and CDR2 ANQGSEA. Trimming left V 5 bases short and J 1 base short, with 10 bases between. CDR3 in DNA: TGCAGCGTTCGGGGCGTCGGCACAGATACGCAGTATTTT. Amino acids: CSVRGVGTDTQYF.

The V and J genes are TRBV3-1 and TRBJ1-3, with D possibly matching TRBD1 (6 bases). Germline-derived CDR1 and CDR2 are LGHDT and YNNKEL (reference sequence). The CDR3 length is 15 residues. V was pared by 4 bases and J by 2 bases, with 12 bases between. Here the CDR3 reads CASSPRDIPGNTIYF. CDR3 nucleotide sequence: TGTGCCAGCAGCCCTAGGGACATCCCTGGAAACACCATATATTTT.

The chain links TRBV29-1 to TRBJ1-1; the D is unclear. The V gene lost 4 bases and the J gene lost 1 base, with 7 bases spanning the gap. CDR1 and CDR2 from the germline V gene are SQVTM and ANQGSEA. The CDR3 runs to 12 residues. The CDR3 coding sequence is TGCAGCGTTGTGCGGGGGAACACTGAAGCTTTCTTT. Translating gives CSVVRGNTEAFF.

V is TRBV9 and J is TRBJ1-3, with TRBD1 identical over 8 bases. CDR1 and CDR2 from the germline V gene are SGDLS and YYNGEE. The CDR3 extends over 15 amino acids. V shed 3 bases and J 4 bases; nucleotides not matched to a gene: 6. CDR3 nucleotides: TGTGCCAGCAGCGGAGGCAGGGGGCACGGAAACACCATATATTTT. The encoded protein is CASSGGRGHGNTIYF.

This clonotype was detected many times. V and J are TRBV20-1 and TRBJ2-7; D is uncertain. The CDR3 is 10 residues long. Per germline, CDR1 DFQATT and CDR2 SNEGSKA (reference sequence). Trimming cost V 5 bases and J 9 bases, with 11 bases left between them. CDR3 DNA: TGCAGTGCTTCCCAGCTTGGGCAGTACTTC. Translating it yields CSASQLGQYF.

This clonotype was counted a few times. This chain links TRBV5-4 with TRBJ2-5; 7 bases match TRBD1. Germline V gene data show CDR1 as SGHNT and CDR2 as YYREEE (reference sequence). There are 15 residues in the CDR3. V gave up 2 bases and J gave up 4 bases; unmatched junction bases: 8. CDR3 protein: CASSFDTGARETQYF. The CDR3 region has the DNA TGTGCCAGCAGCTTTGACACAGGGGCGAGAGAGACCCAGTACTTC. The complete variable domain, with remaining parts taken from reference TRBV5-4 and TRBJ2-5, reads ETGVTQSPTHLIKTRGQQVTLRCSSQSGHNTVSWYQQALGQGPQFIFQYYREEENGRGNFPPRFSGLQFPNYSSELNVNALELDDSALYLCASSFDTGARETQYFGPGTRLLVL.

This clonotype was seen more than once but under ten times. The chain couples TRBV7-9 to TRBJ2-1, with D maybe TRBD2 (6 bases). The germline gives CDR1 SEHNR, CDR2 FQNEAQ (reference sequence). V dropped 1 base and J dropped 2 bases, with 12 bases sitting between them. The CDR3 is 16 amino acids. This CDR3 is CASSLGASVTYNEQFF. The CDR3 DNA reads TGTGCCAGCAGCTTAGGGGCTAGCGTTACCTACAATGAGCAGTTCTTC.

The rearrangement joins TRBV20-1 to TRBJ2-5; unclear D gene. V lost 0 bases and J lost 4, with 6 bases in between. Germline CDR1 and CDR2: DFQATT and SNEGSKA (reference sequence). The CDR3 totals 12 residues. This chain's CDR3 is CSARDFIETQYF. CDR3 in DNA: TGCAGTGCTAGAGATTTTATAGAGACCCAGTACTTC.

DNA of the CDR3: TGTGCCAGCAGTTCTGGGGAGGGACAGGGGTATGATGTGGACACTGAAGCTTTCTTT. Protein product: CASSSGEGQGYDVDTEAFF. This chain joins TRBV28 and TRBJ1-1; 10 bases match TRBD1. Germline values: CDR1 MDHEN, CDR2 SYDVKM. The CDR3 has 19 amino acids. V shed 4 bases, J shed 3 bases, and the junction held 17 bases outside the gene matches.

This clonotype was counted only a few times. The V and J genes are TRBV9 and TRBJ2-1; D is uncertain. CDR3 size: 11 residues. V lost 0 bases, J lost 8 bases, and 3 bases lay in between. The germline gives CDR1 SGDLS, CDR2 YYNGEE. The DNA of the CDR3 is TGTGCCAGCAGCGTAGGGGATGAGCAGTTCTTC. It codes for CASSVGDEQFF.

This clonotype has a count of ten or more. The chain uses TRBV4-2 and TRBJ2-3; 8 bases map to TRBD2. V was pared by 3 bases and J by 5 bases, with 10 bases of the junction left unmatched. Germline loops: CDR1 LGHNA, CDR2 YNFKEQ. The CDR3 has 16 residues. CDR3 loop: CASSHRTSGGGDTQYF. The DNA for the CDR3 is TGTGCCAGCAGCCACCGAACTAGCGGAGGTGGAGATACGCAGTATTTT.

The V call is TRBV20-1, the J call TRBJ1-1; TRBD1 might be the D (5 bases). Germline V gives CDR1 DFQATT, CDR2 SNEGSKA (reference sequence). CDR3 length: 11 residues. The V end was cut by 5 bases, the J end by 3 bases, with 7 bases between. CDR3 DNA: TGCAGTGCTGGGGACCACACTGAAGCTTTCTTT. This translates into CSAGDHTEAFF.

This clonotype was seen only a few times. V and J are TRBV19 and TRBJ2-1, with D hard to call. Germline V gives CDR1 LNHDA, CDR2 SQIVND (reference sequence). This CDR3 has 13 residues. Trimming cost V 1 base and J 4 bases, with 5 bases left between them. Written as DNA, the CDR3 is TGTGCCAGTAGTATAGCCCTTTACAATGAGCAGTTCTTC. This encodes CASSIALYNEQFF.

This clonotype was picked up a small number of times. The V and J genes are TRBV5-1 and TRBJ1-1; D may be TRBD1 (5 bases). The CDR3 contains 14 residues. V was shortened by 2 bases and J by 2 bases, with 10 bases between the two germline ends. Germline loops: CDR1 SGHRS, CDR2 YFSETQ. The CDR3 spells CASSFDRANTEAFF. The DNA of the CDR3 is TGCGCCAGCAGCTTTGACAGAGCAAACACTGAAGCTTTCTTT.

This rearrangement joins TRBV9 to TRBJ1-2; 8 bases fit TRBD1. J gave up 1 base and V 4 bases, and 6 bases lay outside the gene matches. CDR1 and CDR2 from the germline V gene are SGDLS and YYNGEE. This CDR3 comprises 15 residues. The CDR3 loop is CASSTDRDLNYGYTF. Here the CDR3 DNA reads TGTGCCAGCAGCACGGACAGGGACCTTAACTATGGCTACACCTTC. Full variable domain (rest looked up from reference TRBV9 and TRBJ1-2): DSGVTQTPKHLITATGQRVTLRCSPRSGDLSVYWYQQSLDQGLQFLIQYYNGEERAKGNILERFSAQQFPDLHSELNLSSLELGDSALYFCASSTDRDLNYGYTFGSGTRLTVV.

This clonotype has just a few counts. V gene TRBV4-2 combines with J gene TRBJ1-5; tentatively, D is TRBD1 (5 bases). V was clipped by 4 bases and J by 3 bases, with 10 bases between them. Per the germline V gene, CDR1 is LGHNA and CDR2 is YNFKEQ. This CDR3 spans 14 amino acids. The CDR3 coding sequence is TGTGCCAGCAGCCCGGGACTAGCCAATCAGCCCCAGCATTTT. Its protein is CASSPGLANQPQHF.

In this sample, this clonotype turned up a few times. The chain is built from TRBV6-5 and TRBJ2-4; 7 bases agree with TRBD1. The germline V gene has CDR1 MNHEY and CDR2 SVGAGI. CDR3 length: 14 amino acids. With 6 bases clipped from V and 0 bases from J, the junction kept 2 bases outside the gene matches. As DNA, the CDR3 is TGTGCCAGCAGGCGACAGGGAGCCAAAAACATTCAGTACTTC. Translating gives CASRRQGAKNIQYF.

This clonotype has at least ten counts. The CDR3 loop is CASSLASWTYNEQFF. The CDR3 DNA is TGTGCCAGCAGCTTAGCGAGTTGGACTTACAATGAGCAGTTCTTC. This sequence joins TRBV7-9 and TRBJ2-1, with a weak D call TRBD2 (5 bases). Trimming took off 0 bases at V and 4 bases at J, with 10 bases between the two ends. CDR1 and CDR2 from the germline V gene are SEHNR and FQNEAQ (reference sequence). There are 15 residues in the CDR3.

This clonotype occurred many times. This rearrangement joins TRBV6-6 to TRBJ2-7, with 9 nucleotides matching TRBD2. V lost 7 bases, J lost 1 base, and 5 bases stayed unmatched. The CDR3 consists of 14 residues. The germline V gene has CDR1 MNHNY and CDR2 SVGAGI (reference sequence). This CDR3 reads CASTLAGVSYEQYF. DNA of the CDR3: TGTGCCAGCACCTTAGCGGGAGTGTCCTACGAGCAGTACTTC.

The gene calls are TRBV6-5 and TRBJ1-2; 9 bases align to TRBD1. Per the germline V gene, CDR1 is MNHEY and CDR2 is SVGAGI. J lost 5 bases, V lost 6 bases, and 7 bases had no gene match. The CDR3 runs to 14 residues. CDR3 amino acids: CASRSRQGVYGYTF. CDR3 sequence (DNA): TGTGCCAGCAGGAGCCGACAGGGGGTTTATGGCTACACCTTC.

With regard to this clonotype: Germline is not matched at one junction end, which may reflect a read error. V gene TRBV12-3 or TRBV12-4 combines with J gene TRBJ1-5; 11 nucleotides agree with TRBD1. This CDR3 has 13 residues. The CDR3 DNA reads TGTGCCAGCAGTTTAGTTCTGGGACAGGGGGTTTCATTT. Protein sequence: CASSLVLGQGVSF.

The chain carries TRBV24-1 and TRBJ1-5; D is possibly TRBD1 (5 bases). CDR1 and CDR2 (germline): KGHDR, SFDVKD. The CDR3 totals 15 residues. Trimming stripped 5 bases from V and 2 bases from J, with 12 bases between. CDR3 region: CATSGQGLGNQPQHF. The CDR3, as DNA: TGTGCCACCAGTGGGCAGGGCTTGGGCAATCAGCCCCAGCATTTT.

This clonotype was recorded at least ten times. This sequence joins TRBV7-2 and TRBJ2-3; D not resolved. CDR1 and CDR2 from the germline V gene are SGHTA and FQGNSA. Trimming cost V 4 bases and J 2 bases, with 1 base left between them. This CDR3 region has 11 residues. CDR3 sequence reads: CASSYTDTQYF. CDR3 DNA sequence: TGTGCCAGCAGCTACACAGATACGCAGTATTTT.

This clonotype was seen more than once but under ten times. The chain is built from TRBV7-2 and TRBJ2-2; 10 bases match TRBD1. The trim removed 5 bases at V and 5 bases at J, leaving 5 bases unmatched. The CDR3 spans 15 residues. The germline gives CDR1 SGHTA, CDR2 FQGNSA. CDR3 bases: TGTGCCAGCAGCCCCGGACAGGGGGGGACCGGGGAGCTGTTTTTT. This encodes CASSPGQGGTGELFF.

In this sample, this clonotype turned up a few times. The chain links TRBV7-8 to TRBJ1-1; a weak D match, TRBD1 (5 bases). The CDR3 has 13 amino acids. Germline V lookup: CDR1 SGHVS, CDR2 FQNEAQ. V dropped 1 base and J dropped 7 bases, with 10 bases sitting between them. CDR3: CASSLGGSVEAFF. The CDR3 DNA sequence: TGTGCCAGCAGCTTAGGGGGCTCCGTTGAAGCTTTCTTT.

Remarks on this clonotype: An end of the junction differs from the germline gene, which may be a read error. J is TRBJ1-5 and V is TRBV27; weak D call: TRBD1 (6 bases). CDR3 length: 14 amino acids. CDR1 is MNHEY and CDR2 is SMNVEV in the germline V gene (reference sequence). DNA of the CDR3: TGTGCCAGCAGCAAAATACAGGGTAATCAGCTCCAGCATTTT. Its translation: CASSKIQGNQLQHF.

This clonotype was recorded at least ten times. The rearrangement links TRBV11-2 to TRBJ1-1; tentative D call: TRBD1 (6 bases). Trimming cost V 0 bases and J 0 bases, with 8 bases left between them. Germline CDR1 SGHAT, CDR2 FQNNGV. The CDR3 is 15 amino acids. The CDR3 here is CASSLDRDMNTEAFF. In nucleotides, the CDR3 is TGTGCCAGCAGCTTAGACAGGGACATGAACACTGAAGCTTTCTTT.

J is TRBJ2-3 and V is TRBV24-1, with 7 positions matching TRBD1. The germline gives CDR1 KGHDR, CDR2 SFDVKD. The CDR3 spans 14 residues. The J segment lost 2 bases and the V segment lost 9 bases, leaving 7 bases of the junction unmatched. The CDR3 DNA is TGTGCCACCGAACAACAGGGGTCCACAGATACGCAGTATTTT. Translation gives CATEQQGSTDTQYF.

The chain recombines TRBV7-6 with TRBJ1-2; D is undetermined. CDR1 is SGHVS, CDR2 FNYEAQ, per germline. Deletions cut 5 bases from V and 0 bases from J, with 10 bases between. This CDR3 contains 14 residues. As DNA, the CDR3 is TGTGCCAGCAGCGAGGACGGAGCTAACTATGGCTACACCTTC. Encoded protein: CASSEDGANYGYTF.